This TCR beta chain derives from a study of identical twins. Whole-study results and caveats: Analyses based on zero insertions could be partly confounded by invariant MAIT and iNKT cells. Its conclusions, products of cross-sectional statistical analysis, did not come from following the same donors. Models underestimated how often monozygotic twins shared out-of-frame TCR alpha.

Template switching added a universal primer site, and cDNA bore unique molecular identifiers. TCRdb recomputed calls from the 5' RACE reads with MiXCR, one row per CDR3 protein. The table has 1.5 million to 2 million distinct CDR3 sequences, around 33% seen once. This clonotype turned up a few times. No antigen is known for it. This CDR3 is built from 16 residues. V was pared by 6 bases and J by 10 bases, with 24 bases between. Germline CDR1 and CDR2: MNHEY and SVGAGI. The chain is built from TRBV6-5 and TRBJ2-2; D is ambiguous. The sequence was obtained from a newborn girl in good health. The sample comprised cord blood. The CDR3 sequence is CASSPGPPRSRAELFF. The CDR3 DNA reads TGTGCCAGCAGCCCCGGGCCTCCTCGGAGTCGGGCGGAGCTGTTTTTT.